These T cell receptor beta chains were read from a single sample in a study of response to subunit inactivated influenza vaccine. MiXCR was run by TCRdb on the RT-PCR reads, yielding one entry per CDR3 protein. Of over 650,000 distinct CDR3 sequences listed, under 20% are singletons. Sequencing was performed on PBMCs from blood, taken about 5 days after vaccination. The receptors here all came from a man over 45 who received an inactivated influenza vaccine. The conserved cysteine and the conserved F or W are not part of the CDR3 here. Not every row has a clone size; where given, it reads once, few, many or a size class.

clone size	V gene	J gene	CDR3 protein
-	TRBV7-6	TRBJ1-1	ASRGGLYTEAF
-	TRBV28	TRBJ2-6	ASTTTGEAGANVLT
few	TRBV28	TRBJ1-2	ASSLAHNNLGYT
many	TRBV6-1	TRBJ2-1	ASRKTSSSYNEQF
few	TRBV28	TRBJ1-2	ASSSADRNYGYT
-	TRBV12-3/TRBV12-4	TRBJ1-2	ASRSFRDINYGYT
-	TRBV7-9	TRBJ2-7	ASSLGGLAASSYEQY
-	TRBV29-1	TRBJ1-1	SVAGAGGSVGAF
-	TRBV20-1	TRBJ2-7	SARGTREEYEQY
-	TRBV29-1	TRBJ2-1	SGVGGSPFATRSSYNEQF
-	TRBV12-3/TRBV12-4	TRBJ1-1	ASSPEGGRTEAF
few	TRBV18	TRBJ2-7	ASSPLQAYYEQY
-	TRBV27	TRBJ2-7	ASSVGIGTGPSEQY
many	TRBV12-3/TRBV12-4	TRBJ2-5	ASSFPKGTQY
few	TRBV4-3	TRBJ2-7	ASSQERIRTYEQY
few	TRBV6-2/TRBV6-3	TRBJ2-5	ASSYEAGGLGTQY
-	TRBV20-1	TRBJ2-3	SAREFGLASTDTQY
many	TRBV9	TRBJ2-7	APSRRRFYEQY
few	TRBV5-1	TRBJ2-1	ASSPPARNNEQF
-	TRBV11-2	TRBJ2-2	ASSLEAGRFTGELF
many	TRBV4-1	TRBJ2-7	ASSQEPNWSSYEQY
many	TRBV7-9	TRBJ1-5	ASSLGTTSNQPQH